This entry lists 26 T cell receptor beta chains sequenced from one sample in a study of cytomegalovirus exposure and HLA in healthy donors. The PCR had 60 Vbeta and 13 Jbeta primers. Sequencing used immunoSEQ multiplex PCR; TCRdb keeps in-frame clones, though not all of them. The data hold about 150,000 clones, with around 72% observed a single time. Sequencing was performed on PBMCs. The receptors come from a man between 35 and 55 years old in good health and CMV-seronegative.

The chain carries TRBV7-2 and TRBJ2-3; 12 nucleotides match TRBD2. The CDR3 is 19 residues long. CDR1 is SGHTA, CDR2 FQGNSA, per germline. V was pared by 5 bases and J by 1 base, with 13 bases of the junction left unmatched. This CDR3 is CASSPDNLAGGRGTDTQYF. The CDR3 coding sequence is TGTGCCAGCAGCCCCGATAATCTAGCGGGAGGGAGGGGCACAGATACGCAGTATTTT.

This rearrangement joins TRBV19 to TRBJ2-2, with TRBD2 identical over 10 bases. Unmatched junction bases numbered 6, after V lost 7 bases and J lost 1 base. The germline V gene encodes CDR1 LNHDA and CDR2 SQIVND (reference sequence). The CDR3 consists of 16 residues. Here the CDR3 reads CASTRTSGENTGELFF. The DNA of the CDR3 is TGTGCCAGTACCAGGACTAGCGGAGAGAACACCGGGGAGCTGTTTTTT.

The rearrangement joins TRBV10-2 to TRBJ1-2, with D unresolved. Between the trimmed V and J ends, which lost 0 bases and 6 bases, there was a span of 8 bases. From germline, CDR1 is WSHSY and CDR2 SAAADI. The CDR3 totals 13 residues. Written as DNA, the CDR3 is TGCGCCAGCAGTGAGTCAGTGGCCCATGGCTACACCTTC. It translates to CASSESVAHGYTF.

This chain uses TRBV7-2 with TRBJ2-7; TRBD2 matches at 7 bases. The CDR3 runs to 15 residues. The germline gives CDR1 SGHTA, CDR2 FQGNSA. V gave up 5 bases and J gave up 4 bases; unmatched junction bases: 11. CDR3 sequence: CASSVALAGRYEQYF. The CDR3 nucleotides read TGTGCCAGCAGCGTTGCATTAGCGGGTAGATACGAGCAGTACTTC. Full variable domain (remainder filled in from reference TRBV7-2 and TRBJ2-7): GAGVSQSPSNKVTEKGKDVELRCDPISGHTALYWYRQSLGQGLEFLIYFQGNSAPDKSGLPSDRFSAERTGGSVSTLTIQRTQQEDSAVYLCASSVALAGRYEQYFGPGTRLTVT.

This chain uses TRBV6-5 with TRBJ2-1; 14 positions agree with TRBD2. Germline V gene sequence: CDR1 MNHEY, CDR2 SVGAGI. The CDR3 totals 15 residues. V gave up 4 bases and J gave up 10 bases; unmatched junction bases: 6. Written as DNA, the CDR3 is TGTGCCAGCAGTTCGCCGGGACTAGCGGGAGAGGAGCAGTTCTTC. Translated, it gives CASSSPGLAGEEQFF.

This clone was observed a few times. The J gene is TRBJ2-7, the V gene TRBV4-1, with 10 positions matching TRBD2. Germline loops: CDR1 MGHRA, CDR2 YSYEKL. CDR3 length equals 20 residues. J was trimmed by 2 bases and V by 0 bases; bases with no gene match: 16. The CDR3 nucleotides are TGCGCCAGCAGCCAAGATCCCCTAGCGGGGGCCCGACTGAAACCCTACGAGCAGTACTTC. Encoded protein: CASSQDPLAGARLKPYEQYF.

The sample holds a few counts of this clone. The J gene is TRBJ2-7, the V gene TRBV5-1; TRBD2 matches at 10 bases. The CDR3 is made up of 15 amino acids. With V trimmed by 0 bases and J by 6 bases, 6 bases remained unmatched. Germline-derived CDR1 and CDR2 are SGHRS and YFSETQ. The CDR3 region is CASSLGSASGSEQYF. The CDR3 DNA reads TGCGCCAGCAGCTTGGGTTCGGCTAGCGGGAGCGAGCAGTACTTC. Combining the CDR3 with reference TRBV5-1 and TRBJ2-7 gives the whole variable domain KAGVTQTPRYLIKTRGQQVTLSCSPISGHRSVSWYQQTPGQGLQFLFEYFSETQRNKGNFPGRFSGRQFSNSRSEMNVSTLELGDSALYLCASSLGSASGSEQYFGPGTRLTVT.

The V gene is TRBV5-6, the J gene TRBJ2-7, with a weak D call TRBD2 (5 bases). Germline CDR1 and CDR2: SGHDT and YYEEEE. The CDR3 length is 13 residues. Trimming pared 0 bases from V and 5 bases from J, leaving 9 bases between. The CDR3 loop is CASSLVASNEQYF. The DNA of the CDR3 is TGTGCCAGCAGCTTGGTGGCTAGCAACGAGCAGTACTTC.

The chain joins TRBV4-1 to TRBJ2-3, with TRBD2 matching 9 bases. The CDR3 runs 17 residues. V lost 4 bases to trimming and J lost 1 base; unmatched junction nucleotides: 9. Germline V gene sequence: CDR1 MGHRA, CDR2 YSYEKL. The CDR3: CASSRYGGGGGTDTQYF. Written as DNA, the CDR3 is TGCGCCAGCAGCCGCTACGGGGGCGGGGGGGGCACAGATACGCAGTATTTT.

The V call is TRBV6-5, the J call TRBJ2-7, with D perhaps matching TRBD1 (5 bases). This CDR3 contains 15 residues. Trimming pared 2 bases from V and 2 bases from J, leaving 13 bases between. Germline CDR1 reads MNHEY; CDR2 reads SVGAGI. This CDR3 is CASSYIRASPYEQYF. The CDR3 DNA reads as TGTGCCAGCAGTTACATCAGGGCATCCCCCTACGAGCAGTACTTC.

The chain is built from TRBV5-1 and TRBJ2-6; no reliable D call. Germline values: CDR1 SGHRS, CDR2 YFSETQ. With 7 bases removed from V and 4 bases from J, the gap between germline ends came to 12 bases. The CDR3 contains 14 residues. This CDR3 reads CASGAATGANVLTF. CDR3 in DNA: TGCGCCAGCGGCGCGGCGACGGGGGCCAACGTCCTGACTTTC.

The J gene is TRBJ2-2, the V gene TRBV5-8; D ambiguous. CDR1 is SGHTS, CDR2 YDEGEE, per germline. V was trimmed by 0 bases and J by 3 bases, leaving 3 bases between them. The CDR3 length is 13 residues. The CDR3 loop reads CASSLVDTGELFF. The CDR3 region has the DNA TGTGCCAGCAGCTTGGTCGACACCGGGGAGCTGTTTTTT. Drawing the rest from reference TRBV5-8 and TRBJ2-2, the complete variable domain is EAGVTQSPTHLIKTRGQQATLRCSPISGHTSVYWYQQALGLGLQFLLWYDEGEERNRGNFPPRFSGRQFPNYSSELNVNALELEDSALYLCASSLVDTGELFFGEGSRLTVL.

The rearrangement uses TRBV5-6 and TRBJ1-2; D is undetermined. Germline CDR1 reads SGHDT; CDR2 reads YYEEEE. The CDR3 covers 14 residues. The V gene lost 3 bases and the J gene lost 4 bases, with 13 bases spanning the gap. As DNA, the CDR3 is TGTGCCAGCAGCTCCCCCCGGGGTTCCTATGGCTACACCTTC. It is translated as CASSSPRGSYGYTF.

The CDR3, as DNA: TGTGCCAGCAGTTTAAAAGCCGGGACTACATCCTACGAGCAGTACTTC. Amino acids: CASSLKAGTTSYEQYF. The chain joins TRBV27 to TRBJ2-7; 7 bases are a match to TRBD2. In germline, CDR1 is MNHEY, CDR2 SMNVEV (reference sequence). CDR3 length equals 16 residues. The junction had 8 bases not matched to a gene; V was cut back by 2 bases and J by 1 base.

In DNA, the CDR3 is TGTGCCAGCAGCCCCCAGGCCCAGGGGGCGGTGGCTGAAGCTTTCTTT. Translation gives CASSPQAQGAVAEAFF. This chain links TRBV9 with TRBJ1-1; 8 positions match TRBD1. The CDR3 spans 16 residues. Germline V lookup: CDR1 SGDLS, CDR2 YYNGEE. J gave up 6 bases and V 4 bases, and 14 bases lay outside the gene matches.

The chain has TRBV19 and TRBJ1-4, with TRBD1 as a possible D gene (5 bases). Trimming took 3 bases from V and 8 from J, leaving 10 bases between them. Germline loops: CDR1 LNHDA, CDR2 SQIVND (reference sequence). The length of the CDR3 is 13 residues. CDR3: CASSMRGTEKLFF. In DNA form, the CDR3 reads TGTGCCAGTAGTATGCGGGGGACGGAAAAACTGTTTTTT.

The gene calls are TRBV18 and TRBJ2-3; 7 positions match TRBD2. The CDR3 extends over 15 amino acids. Germline V CDR1 and CDR2: KGHSH, LQKENI. J was trimmed by 6 bases and V by 1 base; bases with no gene match: 7. In DNA, the CDR3 is TGTGCCAGCTCACCACTGCGGGAGAGGCGTGATACGCAGTATTTT. Its translation is CASSPLRERRDTQYF. Variable domain in full (rest from reference TRBV18 and TRBJ2-3): NAGVMQNPRHLVRRRGQEARLRCSPMKGHSHVYWYRQLPEEGLKFMVYLQKENIIDESGMPKERFSAEFPKEGPSILRIQQVVRGDSAAYFCASSPLRERRDTQYFGPGTRLTVL.

This clone was seen only a few times. The chain couples TRBV29-1 to TRBJ2-7, with TRBD1 matching 7 bases. With 4 bases clipped from V and 0 bases from J, the junction kept 3 bases outside the gene matches. Germline values: CDR1 SQVTM, CDR2 ANQGSEA. The CDR3 loop spans 13 amino acids. CDR3 bases: TGCAGCGTTGTGACAGGGAGCTCCTACGAGCAGTACTTC. Protein sequence: CSVVTGSSYEQYF.

This chain joins TRBV4-3 and TRBJ2-7; 9 nucleotides line up with TRBD2. CDR1 and CDR2 (germline): LGHNA, YSLEER. With 0 bases clipped from V and 3 bases from J, the junction kept 3 bases outside the gene matches. This CDR3 contains 15 residues. CDR3 in amino acids: CASSQDVSGSYEQYF. The CDR3 DNA is TGCGCCAGCAGCCAAGATGTTAGCGGGAGCTACGAGCAGTACTTC.

CDR3 residues: CASSTRADRGYGNTIYF. CDR3 nucleotide sequence: TGTGCCAGCAGCACCCGAGCCGACAGGGGATATGGAAACACCATATATTTT. This sequence joins TRBV7-2 and TRBJ1-3; 8 bases are a match to TRBD1. Per germline, CDR1 SGHTA and CDR2 FQGNSA. CDR3 length: 17 residues. The V segment lost 5 bases and the J segment 3 bases; nucleotides outside the gene matches: 12.

The CDR3 DNA reads as TGCGCCAGCAGCGGGGACAGCACCGGGGAGCTGTTTTTT. Encoded protein: CASSGDSTGELFF. The chain couples TRBV5-1 to TRBJ2-2; TRBD1 matches at 7 bases. With 4 bases clipped from V and 4 bases from J, the junction kept 1 base outside the gene matches. The CDR3 contains 13 residues. In germline, CDR1 is SGHRS, CDR2 YFSETQ.

The V gene is TRBV4-1, the J gene TRBJ2-4; D gene uncertain. Germline V lookup: CDR1 MGHRA, CDR2 YSYEKL. The V and J ends lost 0 bases and 0 bases respectively, with 18 bases between them. The CDR3 extends over 19 amino acids. In DNA form, the CDR3 reads TGCGCCAGCAGCCAAGATCAGTGGCGACAACCCATAGCCAAAAACATTCAGTACTTC. Protein product: CASSQDQWRQPIAKNIQYF.

The V call is TRBV19, the J call TRBJ1-4; perhaps TRBD1 as D (5 bases). Germline CDR1 and CDR2: LNHDA and SQIVND (reference sequence). This CDR3 has 13 residues. V dropped 6 bases and J dropped 5 bases, with 10 bases sitting between them. CDR3 loop: CASRQDQNEKLFF. CDR3 sequence (DNA): TGTGCCAGTAGACAGGACCAAAATGAAAAACTGTTTTTT.

This chain connects TRBV5-6 to TRBJ1-2, with D maybe TRBD1 (6 bases). Trimming removed 5 bases at V and 2 bases at J, with 16 bases between. This CDR3 contains 15 residues. The germline CDR1 and CDR2 sequences are SGHDT and YYEEEE. Here the CDR3 reads CASRTGQSLNYGYTF. The CDR3 nucleotides read TGTGCCAGCAGAACCGGACAGTCCCTAAACTATGGCTACACCTTC.

V gene TRBV2 combines with J gene TRBJ1-4, with 8 bases aligning to TRBD1. CDR1 is SNHLY, CDR2 FYNNEI, per germline. J gave up 4 bases and V 10 bases, and 8 bases lay outside the gene matches. The CDR3 extends over 14 amino acids. CDR3 sequence reads: CATHQGADNEKLFF. DNA for the CDR3: TGTGCCACTCACCAGGGGGCAGATAATGAAAAACTGTTTTTT.

The chain uses TRBV6-5 and TRBJ1-5, with 8 bases lining up with TRBD1. The germline gives CDR1 MNHEY, CDR2 SVGAGI. The length of the CDR3 is 14 residues. V shed 6 bases and J 7 bases; nucleotides not matched to a gene: 8. CDR3 DNA sequence: TGTGCCAGCAGACGACAGGGGATAGCACAGCCCCAGCATTTT. This gives the protein CASRRQGIAQPQHF.